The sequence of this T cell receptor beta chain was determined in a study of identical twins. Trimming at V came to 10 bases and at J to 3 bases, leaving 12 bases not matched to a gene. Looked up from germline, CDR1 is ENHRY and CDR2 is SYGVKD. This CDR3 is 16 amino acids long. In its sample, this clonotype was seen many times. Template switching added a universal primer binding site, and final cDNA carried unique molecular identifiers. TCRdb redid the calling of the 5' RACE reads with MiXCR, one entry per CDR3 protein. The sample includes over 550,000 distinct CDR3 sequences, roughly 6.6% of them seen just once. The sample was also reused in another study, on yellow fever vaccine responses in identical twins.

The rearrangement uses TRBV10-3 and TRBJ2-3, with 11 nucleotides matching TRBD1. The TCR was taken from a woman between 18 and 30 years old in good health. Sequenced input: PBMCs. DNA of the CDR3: TGTGCCACCCAGGCCGGGACAGGGGGACGAACAGATACGCAGTATTTT. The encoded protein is CATQAGTGGRTDTQYF.